Each of the 14 T cell receptor beta chains below was sequenced from the same sample in a study of blood T cell dynamics during melanoma immunotherapy. TCRdb's table, derived via immunoSEQ multiplex PCR, lists solely in-frame clones and lacks some. The profile shows 17,000 or so clones, roughly 83% of them singletons. Time point: pre-treatment baseline. The sample here was blood, taken from a patient treated with checkpoint blockade. All receptors derive from a human donor with melanoma.

V is TRBV10-2 and J is TRBJ2-5; D is unresolved. Matching the DNA end better, TRBJ2-7 makes the J call doubtful. This CDR3 comprises 11 residues. Germline CDR1 is WSHSY and CDR2 is SAAADI. In DNA, the CDR3 is TGCGCCAGCAGTGAGACTTACGAGCAGTACTTC. It translates to CASSETYEQYF.

The V call is TRBV29-1, the J call TRBJ2-7; 13 bases agree with TRBD2. There are 15 residues in the CDR3. Germline V CDR1 and CDR2: SQVTM, ANQGSEA. The V gene end was trimmed by 6 bases and the J gene end by 4 bases; junction bases not matched to a gene: 9. CDR3 sequence: CSVAGTSGNLYEQYF. Here the CDR3 DNA reads TGCAGCGTGGCCGGGACTAGCGGGAATCTATACGAGCAGTACTTC.

The rearrangement uses TRBV11-3 and TRBJ1-6; D remains ambiguous. Trimming pared 0 bases from V and 5 bases from J, leaving 8 bases between. Per germline, CDR1 SGHNT and CDR2 YENEEA. The CDR3 consists of 15 residues. CDR3 nucleotide sequence: TGTGCCAGCAGCTTAGACAGCCCGGATAATTCACCCCTCCACTTT. Translating gives CASSLDSPDNSPLHF. The full variable domain, with the rest looked up from reference TRBV11-3 and TRBJ1-6, is EAGVVQSPRYKIIEKKQPVAFWCNPISGHNTLYWYLQNLGQGPELLIRYENEEAVDDSQLPKDRFSAERLKGVDSTLKIQPAELGDSAVYLCASSLDSPDNSPLHFGNGTRLTVT.

The chain carries TRBV7-3 and TRBJ2-3; 9 bases line up with TRBD2. J was trimmed by 4 bases and V by 1 base; bases with no gene match: 6. The CDR3 sequence is 16 residues long. Germline CDR1 SGHTA, CDR2 FQGTGA. The CDR3 DNA reads as TGTGCCAGCAGCTTAAGGCGGGAGGGTAAAGCAGATACGCAGTATTTT. Translated: CASSLRREGKADTQYF.

The chain combines TRBV5-6 with TRBJ1-2, with D tentatively TRBD1 (5 bases). Germline lookup yields CDR1 SGHDT and CDR2 YYEEEE. The CDR3 spans 16 residues. The V end lost 0 bases, the J end lost 2 bases, and 14 bases lay between the germline ends. The CDR3 nucleotides read TGTGCCAGCAGCTTGGCCGCGGGCAGGGACAACTATGGCTACACCTTC. Translating it yields CASSLAAGRDNYGYTF. The whole variable domain, filled in from reference TRBV5-6 and TRBJ1-2, reads DAGVTQSPTHLIKTRGQQVTLRCSPKSGHDTVSWYQQALGQGPQFIFQYYEEEERQRGNFPDRFSGHQFPNYSSELNVNALLLGDSALYLCASSLAAGRDNYGYTFGSGTRLTVV.

J is TRBJ2-3 and V is TRBV18; unclear D gene. V was trimmed by 7 bases and J by 2 bases, leaving 19 bases between them. The CDR3 totals 16 residues. Per germline, CDR1 KGHSH and CDR2 LQKENI. DNA of the CDR3: TGTGCCAGCTTCCATCGTCAGGTCCCGAACACAGATACGCAGTATTTT. As protein: CASFHRQVPNTDTQYF. Using reference TRBV18 and TRBJ2-3 for the parts outside the CDR3, the full variable domain is NAGVMQNPRHLVRRRGQEARLRCSPMKGHSHVYWYRQLPEEGLKFMVYLQKENIIDESGMPKERFSAEFPKEGPSILRIQQVVRGDSAAYFCASFHRQVPNTDTQYFGPGTRLTVL.

The table lists this clone with a count of one. The V gene is TRBV25-1, the J gene TRBJ2-5; 7 bases map to TRBD2. V lost 7 bases and J lost 2; bases outside the gene matches: 13. Looked up from germline, CDR1 is MGHDK and CDR2 is SYGVNS. There are 16 residues in the CDR3. DNA for the CDR3: TGTGCCAGCACCACCCTGGGAGGGGTCAAACAAGAGACCCAGTACTTC. Amino acids: CASTTLGGVKQETQYF.

This clone was recorded a few times. This sequence joins TRBV28 and TRBJ1-2; D is undetermined. Germline V lookup: CDR1 MDHEN, CDR2 SYDVKM. The CDR3 spans 12 residues. The V end lost 5 bases, the J end lost 5 bases, and 9 bases lay between the germline ends. In nucleotides, the CDR3 is TGTGCCAGCAGTGAAATGGGGTATGGCTACACCTTC. As protein: CASSEMGYGYTF.

The gene calls are TRBV11-3 and TRBJ2-7; TRBD2 is a possible D gene (5 bases). V was clipped by 4 bases and J by 3 bases, with 10 bases between them. This CDR3 region has 13 residues. The germline V gene has CDR1 SGHNT and CDR2 YENEEA. The DNA of the CDR3 is TGTGCCAGCAGCTCAAGGACTGGCTACGAGCAGTACTTC. Encoded protein: CASSSRTGYEQYF.

In this sample, this clone turned up a few times. A junction boundary mismatches the germline segment, possibly from a read error. The chain joins TRBV7-7 to TRBJ1-5, with TRBD1 identical over 7 bases. CDR1 is SSHAT and CDR2 is FNYEAQ in the germline V gene (reference sequence). The CDR3 spans 18 residues. The CDR3 coding sequence is TGTGCTAGCAGCTTATATGCAGGGGGGAGACATAGCAATCAGCCCCAGCATTTT. It codes for CASSLYAGGRHSNQPQHF.

This rearrangement joins TRBV7-2 to TRBJ2-5; 8 bases agree with TRBD2. This CDR3 is 16 amino acids long. In germline, CDR1 is SGHTA, CDR2 FQGNSA. With V trimmed by 6 bases and J by 0 bases, 9 bases remained unmatched. CDR3 sequence: CASSASAGVHQETQYF. As DNA, the CDR3 is TGTGCCAGCAGTGCATCAGCGGGAGTGCACCAAGAGACCCAGTACTTC.

The chain couples TRBV19 to TRBJ1-1; TRBD1 aligns across 7 bases. Germline CDR1 LNHDA, CDR2 SQIVND (reference sequence). Trimming cost V 4 bases and J 5 bases; bases outside gene matches: 10. The CDR3 runs 15 residues. CDR3 residues: CASSTTSGGWTEAFF. Written as DNA, the CDR3 is TGTGCCAGTAGTACGACCTCAGGGGGTTGGACTGAAGCTTTCTTT.

In DNA form, the CDR3 reads TGTGCCACCAGCAGAGTGGCCCTAGGACTCGGCGATGAGCAGTTCTTC. Encoded protein: CATSRVALGLGDEQFF. The chain has TRBV15 and TRBJ2-1, with TRBD2 as a possible D gene (5 bases). Germline assignment: CDR1 LNHNV and CDR2 YYDKDF (reference sequence). Trimming cost V 1 base and J 8 bases, with 18 bases left between them. This CDR3 spans 16 amino acids. The full variable domain, rest sourced from reference TRBV15 and TRBJ2-1, is DAMVIQNPRYQVTQFGKPVTLSCSQTLNHNVMYWYQQKSSQAPKLLFHYYDKDFNNEADTPDNFQSRRPNTSFCFLDIRSPGLGDTAMYLCATSRVALGLGDEQFFGPGTRLTVL.

The chain has TRBV5-6 and TRBJ2-3; D remains unclear. Germline CDR1 SGHDT, CDR2 YYEEEE. The CDR3 has 13 residues. V lost 2 bases and J lost 4, with 8 bases in between. The CDR3 reads CASSFAGADTQYF. The CDR3 DNA is TGTGCCAGCAGCTTTGCTGGGGCAGATACGCAGTATTTT. The entire variable domain, with the rest obtained from reference TRBV5-6 and TRBJ2-3, is as follows: DAGVTQSPTHLIKTRGQQVTLRCSPKSGHDTVSWYQQALGQGPQFIFQYYEEEERQRGNFPDRFSGHQFPNYSSELNVNALLLGDSALYLCASSFAGADTQYFGPGTRLTVL.